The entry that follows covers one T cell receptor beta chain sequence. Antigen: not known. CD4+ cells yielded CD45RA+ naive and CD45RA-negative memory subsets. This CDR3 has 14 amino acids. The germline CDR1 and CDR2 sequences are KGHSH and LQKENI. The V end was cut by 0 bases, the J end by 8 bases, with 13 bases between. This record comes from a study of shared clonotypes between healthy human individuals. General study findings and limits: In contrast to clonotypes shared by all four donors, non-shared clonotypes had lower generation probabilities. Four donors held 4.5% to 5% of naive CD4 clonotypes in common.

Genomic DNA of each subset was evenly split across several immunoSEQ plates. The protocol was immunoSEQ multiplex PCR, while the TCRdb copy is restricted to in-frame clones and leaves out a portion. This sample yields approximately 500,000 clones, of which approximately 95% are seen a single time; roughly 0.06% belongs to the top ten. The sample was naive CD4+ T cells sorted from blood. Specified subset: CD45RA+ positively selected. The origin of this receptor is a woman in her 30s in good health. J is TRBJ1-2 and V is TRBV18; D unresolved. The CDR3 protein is CASSPPSLEWGYTF. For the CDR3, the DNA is TGTGCCAGCTCACCACCCTCACTCGAGTGGGGCTACACCTTC.